The T cell receptor (beta chain) described here comes from a study of cytomegalovirus exposure and HLA in healthy donors. Per the germline V gene, CDR1 is SNHLY and CDR2 is FYNNEI. This CDR3 spans 15 amino acids. J gave up 1 base and V 6 bases, and 5 bases lay outside the gene matches. This clone is a singleton in its sample. Its specificity is unknown. Amplification used 60 Vbeta primers and 13 Jbeta primers. The method was immunoSEQ multiplex PCR; TCRdb's version includes in-frame clones alone and lacks a portion of them. In the table there are roughly 100,000 clones, about 75% of which are singletons. Overall study results and limits: Earlier analysis looked at TCR beta V segments, and most were productive about 90% or about 30% of the time.

The sequenced sample consisted of PBMCs. This TCR was sampled from a man between 40 and 49 years old in good health and CMV-seronegative. The V and J genes are TRBV2 and TRBJ2-1; 8 bases are a match to TRBD1. CDR3 in DNA: TGTGCCAGCAGGTCAGGGGGCGCTTCCTACAATGAGCAGTTCTTC. Encoded protein: CASRSGGASYNEQFF.